Below, 14 T cell receptor beta chains from the same sample are listed, as sequenced in a study of T cell responses to AZD1222 COVID-19 vaccine. The table came from immunoSEQ multiplex PCR; TCRdb's copy has only in-frame clones and leaves some out. The sample holds 100,000 to 150,000 clones, about nine tenths seen once. The sequences come from peripheral blood, collected on day 0 of AZD1222 vaccination. The receptors stem from an adult in good health.

The chain employs TRBV4-2 and TRBJ2-1; 11 positions match TRBD2. The V segment lost 4 bases and the J segment 5 bases; nucleotides outside the gene matches: 1. The CDR3 consists of 14 residues. Germline V lookup: CDR1 LGHNA, CDR2 YNFKEQ. CDR3 nucleotide sequence: TGTGCCAGCAGCCTGACTAGCGGGGACAATGAGCAGTTCTTC. Protein sequence: CASSLTSGDNEQFF.

V gene TRBV7-2 combines with J gene TRBJ2-1; 8 bases match TRBD1. The V gene end was trimmed by 4 bases and the J gene end by 9 bases; junction bases not matched to a gene: 2. CDR3 length equals 12 residues. Germline loops: CDR1 SGHTA, CDR2 FQGNSA. Written as DNA, the CDR3 is TGTGCCAGCAGCTCACAGGGGGTTGAGCAGTTCTTC. Residues: CASSSQGVEQFF.

The V call is TRBV28, the J call TRBJ1-5, with D perhaps matching TRBD1 (6 bases). Trimming took off 7 bases at V and 3 bases at J, with 13 bases between the two ends. The CDR3 runs 14 residues. Germline V gene data show CDR1 as MDHEN and CDR2 as SYDVKM. CDR3 in DNA: TGTGCCAGCATCCCAGGGGATCACAATCAGCCCCAGCATTTT. This encodes CASIPGDHNQPQHF.

This chain joins TRBV15 and TRBJ1-5, with D unresolved. Trimming pared 0 bases from V and 4 bases from J, leaving 10 bases between. From germline, CDR1 is LNHNV and CDR2 YYDKDF (reference sequence). The CDR3 loop spans 15 amino acids. CDR3 region: CATSRDRAANQPQHF. The DNA for the CDR3 is TGTGCCACCAGCAGAGATCGGGCAGCTAATCAGCCCCAGCATTTT.

This rearrangement joins TRBV3-1 (or the pseudogene TRBV3-2) to TRBJ2-2; D is possibly TRBD1 (5 bases). V was trimmed by 2 bases and J by 5 bases, leaving 12 bases between them. The CDR3 loop spans 15 amino acids. Germline V gives CDR1 LGHDT, CDR2 YNNKEL (reference sequence). Here the CDR3 DNA reads TGTGCCAGCAGCCAACAGGGTTTACGGACCGGGGAGCTGTTTTTT. Amino acid sequence: CASSQQGLRTGELFF.

V is TRBV18 and J is TRBJ2-5; D is uncertain. The germline gives CDR1 KGHSH, CDR2 LQKENI. The V gene lost 5 bases and the J gene lost 0 bases, with 10 bases spanning the gap. The CDR3 is 14 residues long. Here the CDR3 reads CASSVQKYQETQYF. CDR3 sequence (DNA): TGTGCCAGCTCAGTGCAGAAGTACCAAGAGACCCAGTACTTC.

The rearrangement uses TRBV5-4 and TRBJ1-1; D might be TRBD1 (6 bases). CDR1 SGHNT and CDR2 YYREEE come from the germline V gene (reference sequence). The CDR3 runs 14 residues. The V gene lost 6 bases and the J gene lost 2 bases, with 14 bases spanning the gap. The CDR3 DNA reads TGTGCCAGCACTGTTAGGGGGAAAAACACTGAAGCTTTCTTT. Translation: CASTVRGKNTEAFF.

The chain joins TRBV19 to TRBJ2-7; 7 nucleotides align to TRBD1. The CDR3 extends over 14 amino acids. From germline, CDR1 is LNHDA and CDR2 SQIVND (reference sequence). The V gene end was trimmed by 5 bases and the J gene end by 0 bases; junction bases not matched to a gene: 4. CDR3 residues: CASSEQGISYEQYF. The CDR3 bases are TGTGCCAGTAGTGAACAGGGGATCTCCTACGAGCAGTACTTC.

The rearrangement links TRBV24-1 to TRBJ1-1; D is possibly TRBD1 (5 bases). V lost 4 bases and J 3 bases, leaving 11 bases between the germline ends. Germline-derived CDR1 and CDR2 are KGHDR and SFDVKD. The CDR3 runs to 14 residues. The CDR3 protein is CATSDSGTHTEAFF. The CDR3 DNA is TGTGCCACCAGTGACTCCGGGACTCACACTGAAGCTTTCTTT.

The rearrangement links TRBV19 to TRBJ2-3; TRBD1 aligns across 7 bases. Germline assignment: CDR1 LNHDA and CDR2 SQIVND (reference sequence). V shed 4 bases, J shed 0 bases, and the junction held 7 bases outside the gene matches. The CDR3 is 16 amino acids. The CDR3 DNA reads as TGTGCCAGTAGTACGAGGGACAGAATTAGCACAGATACGCAGTATTTT. Its protein product is CASSTRDRISTDTQYF.

This clone was recorded once. The V call is TRBV10-3, the J call TRBJ1-1; 8 positions match TRBD1. Per the germline V gene, CDR1 is ENHRY and CDR2 is SYGVKD. The CDR3 has 14 amino acids. The junction had 10 bases not matched to a gene; V was cut back by 6 bases and J by 7 bases. The CDR3 DNA follows: TGTGCCATCAGCGAGCTACAGGGGGGAGGTGAAGCTTTCTTT. Translation gives CAISELQGGGEAFF.

The chain employs TRBV7-9 and TRBJ2-2, with D tentatively TRBD2 (6 bases). With 1 base removed from V and 4 bases from J, the gap between germline ends came to 16 bases. Germline CDR1 SEHNR, CDR2 FQNEAQ (reference sequence). CDR3 length: 17 residues. CDR3 protein: CASSLEGRTKSTGELFF. DNA for the CDR3: TGTGCCAGCAGCTTAGAGGGGAGGACCAAGAGCACCGGGGAGCTGTTTTTT.

Only a few counts were recorded for this clone. This chain uses TRBV7-2 with TRBJ1-5; 7 nucleotides match TRBD1. CDR1 and CDR2 from the germline V gene are SGHTA and FQGNSA. The ends lost 5 bases at V and 6 bases at J; junction bases unmatched: 7. The CDR3 sequence is 14 residues long. This CDR3 is CASSERQGSQPQHF. DNA for the CDR3: TGTGCCAGCAGCGAGCGACAGGGCAGTCAGCCCCAGCATTTT.

The chain couples TRBV7-2 to TRBJ2-5; D gene uncertain. From germline, CDR1 is SGHTA and CDR2 FQGNSA. Trimming took 0 bases from V and 10 from J, leaving 9 bases between them. This CDR3 comprises 12 residues. Here the CDR3 DNA reads TGTGCCAGCAGCTTAGCGGGCGCCGTCCAGTACTTC. It translates to CASSLAGAVQYF.